This T cell receptor beta chain was obtained from a study of CXCR3-negative and CXCR3-positive naive CD8 T cells. General observations from the study: Memory CD8+ cells had much lower diversity, and both naive subsets had comparably high diversity. Partly lower CXCR3 expression followed cryopreservation, and most assays relied on fresh PBMCs. Higher TRB CDR3 hydrophobicity marked CXCR3-positive naive cells relative to CXCR3-negative naive cells.

UMI-tagged TRB cDNA libraries were built via 5' RACE. TCRdb re-called the 5' RACE reads, yielding one record per CDR3 amino acid sequence without DNA. This sample's clone table lists 43,000 or so distinct CDR3 sequences. A note on this clonotype: Antigen unknown.

The origin of this receptor is a human donor in good health. Some clones in this sample may be carry-over from other donors' samples. The sequenced sample was naive CXCR3- CD8+ T cells from blood. Subset described: CD45RO-CCR7+CD27+CD95- naive CD8+ T cells lacking CXCR3 (TNR3-).

CDR3 amino acids: CASSPIIGADEQYF. The chain recombines TRBV3-1 with TRBJ2-7; TCRdb selects TRBD1, and the lack of DNA leaves this call unchecked. CDR3 size: 14 residues. CDR1 and CDR2 (germline): LGHDT, YNNKEL (reference sequence).